The 3 T cell receptor beta chains presented below share a single source sample, sequenced in a study of blood T cells in healthy people across ages. The use of a sample-barcoded 5' primer and a J-beta primer mix characterized a second PCR of roughly 6 to 12 cycles. TCRdb re-analysed the 5' RACE reads in MiXCR, keeping a single row per CDR3 protein. Of fewer than 2 million distinct CDR3 sequences listed, more than 35% are singletons. Input material: blood. The receptors derive from a human donor in good health.

The chain combines TRBV4-3 with TRBJ2-3, with TRBD1 as a possible D gene (6 bases). V was trimmed by 0 bases and J by 5 bases, leaving 12 bases between them. The CDR3 runs to 15 residues. Germline-derived CDR1 and CDR2 are LGHNA and YSLEER. The CDR3 DNA reads TGCGCCAGCAGCCAAGATAACAGGGTTGGAGATACGCAGTATTTT. Translating gives CASSQDNRVGDTQYF.

This clonotype was detected only a few times. The chain has TRBV12-3 or TRBV12-4 and TRBJ2-1; 9 positions agree with TRBD1. V was clipped by 9 bases and J by 7 bases; unmatched bases: 13. The CDR3 length is 15 residues. The CDR3 nucleotides read TGTGCCAGTAGTCTCATGGACAGGGGAGGGAATGAGCAGTTCTTC. This gives the protein CASSLMDRGGNEQFF.

The chain has TRBV15 and TRBJ1-5, with 10 bases aligning to TRBD1. CDR3 length equals 16 residues. Germline V gives CDR1 LNHNV, CDR2 YYDKDF (reference sequence). Trimming removed 1 base from V and 7 bases from J; junction bases left unmatched: 7. CDR3 in DNA: TGTGCCACCAGCAGAGGGGACAGGGGACCCAACCAGCCCCAGCATTTT. It yields the protein CATSRGDRGPNQPQHF.